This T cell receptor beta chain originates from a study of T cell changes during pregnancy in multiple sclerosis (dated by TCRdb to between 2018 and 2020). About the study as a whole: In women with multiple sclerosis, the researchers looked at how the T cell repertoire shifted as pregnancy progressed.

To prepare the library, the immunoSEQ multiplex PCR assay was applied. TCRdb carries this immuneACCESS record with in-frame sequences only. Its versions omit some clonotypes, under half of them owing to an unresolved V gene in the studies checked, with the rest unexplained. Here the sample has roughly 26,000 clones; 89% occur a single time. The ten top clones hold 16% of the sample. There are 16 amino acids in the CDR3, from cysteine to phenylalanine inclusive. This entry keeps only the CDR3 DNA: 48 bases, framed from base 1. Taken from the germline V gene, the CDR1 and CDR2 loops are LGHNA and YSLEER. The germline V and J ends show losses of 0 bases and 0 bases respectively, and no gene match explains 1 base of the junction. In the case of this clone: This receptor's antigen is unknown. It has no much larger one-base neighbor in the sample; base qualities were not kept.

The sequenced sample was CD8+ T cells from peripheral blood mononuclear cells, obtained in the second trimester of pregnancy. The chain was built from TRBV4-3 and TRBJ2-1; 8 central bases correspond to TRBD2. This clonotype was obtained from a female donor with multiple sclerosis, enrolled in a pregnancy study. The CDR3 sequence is CASSQDGLASYNEQFF. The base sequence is TGCGCCAGCAGCCAAGATGGACTAGCCTCCTACAATGAGCAGTTCTTC.